These 9 T cell receptor beta chains were all obtained from the same sample, sequenced in a study of shared clonotypes between healthy human individuals. The data were produced by immunoSEQ multiplex PCR, yet TCRdb's version contains in-frame clones alone and is incomplete. The data contain 1.6 million or so clones, 96% of them singletons. What was sequenced was naive CD4+ T cells sorted from blood. Subset noted: CD45RA+ positively selected. These TCRs come from a man aged 30-40 years in good health.

This rearrangement joins TRBV6-4 to TRBJ2-5; D gene unclear. Trimming left V 5 bases short and J 5 bases short, with 12 bases between. CDR1 is MRHNA and CDR2 is SNTAGT in the germline V gene. This CDR3 has 13 residues. The CDR3 protein is CASSFELGETQYF. In DNA, the CDR3 is TGTGCCAGCAGTTTCGAGTTGGGTGAGACCCAGTACTTC.

This chain uses TRBV15 with TRBJ2-3, with 8 bases identical to TRBD2. V trimming: 0 bases; J trimming: 3 bases; junction bases outside the gene matches: 8. Germline CDR1 and CDR2: LNHNV and YYDKDF (reference sequence). The CDR3 has 17 amino acids. The CDR3 DNA sequence: TGTGCCACCAGCAGAGATGAAGCGGGAGCAGGGACAGATACGCAGTATTTT. Amino acids: CATSRDEAGAGTDTQYF.

The chain recombines TRBV10-1 with TRBJ2-4; D unresolved. V was pared by 2 bases and J by 0 bases, with 11 bases between. The germline V gene encodes CDR1 WNHNN and CDR2 SYGVQD (reference sequence). CDR3 length equals 16 residues. CDR3 nucleotide sequence: TGCGCCAGCAGTGAGGGCAATGGATTAGCCAAAAACATTCAGTACTTC. Translating it yields CASSEGNGLAKNIQYF.

The chain employs TRBV30 and TRBJ2-5; TRBD1 aligns across 7 bases. Germline V gene sequence: CDR1 GTSNPN, CDR2 SVGIG (reference sequence). Trimming took 5 bases from V and 1 from J; bases not matched to a gene: 1. CDR3 length: 12 residues. CDR3 nucleotide sequence: TGTGCCTGGGGACAGGTCCAAGAGACCCAGTACTTC. It specifies CAWGQVQETQYF.

The rearrangement links TRBV2 to TRBJ2-1; TRBD2 matches 8 bases. Per the germline V gene, CDR1 is SNHLY and CDR2 is FYNNEI. The CDR3 sequence is 14 residues long. The junction had 16 bases not matched to a gene; V was cut back by 9 bases and J by 12 bases. The CDR3 region has the DNA TGTGCCAGTTCAAAAGGGGGAGCGGGAGAGAGGCAGTTCTTC. This gives the protein CASSKGGAGERQFF.

The chain employs TRBV4-3 and TRBJ2-7; 9 bases map to TRBD2. The junction had 12 bases not matched to a gene; V was cut back by 0 bases and J by 0 bases. Germline V gene data show CDR1 as LGHNA and CDR2 as YSLEER. The CDR3 is made up of 19 amino acids. The CDR3 nucleotides read TGCGCCAGCAGCCAAGAATTCGTAGCTAGCGGGGTAAGCTCCTACGAGCAGTACTTC. Residues: CASSQEFVASGVSSYEQYF.

The chain uses TRBV6-5 and TRBJ1-1; 8 bases are shared with TRBD1. V lost 6 bases, J lost 4 bases, and 7 bases stayed unmatched. The CDR3 covers 14 residues. Germline loops: CDR1 MNHEY, CDR2 SVGAGI. CDR3 amino acids: CASRMDRAGTEAFF. The CDR3 bases are TGTGCCAGCAGGATGGACAGGGCGGGCACTGAAGCTTTCTTT.

J is TRBJ2-7 and V is TRBV2; 9 bases match TRBD1. This CDR3 is 15 amino acids long. V lost 7 bases and J lost 5; bases outside the gene matches: 12. Looked up from germline, CDR1 is SNHLY and CDR2 is FYNNEI. DNA for the CDR3: TGTGCCAGCACCCTGAGAGGGACAGGGTTCAACGAGCAGTACTTC. It specifies CASTLRGTGFNEQYF.

The chain combines TRBV19 with TRBJ2-7; no clear D gene. CDR1 and CDR2 from the germline V gene are LNHDA and SQIVND (reference sequence). V was shortened by 4 bases and J by 5 bases, with 15 bases between the two germline ends. The CDR3 is made up of 14 amino acids. CDR3 in DNA: TGTGCCAGTAGTAGGTTCCTCGACGCTCACGAGCAGTACTTC. Its protein product is CASSRFLDAHEQYF.